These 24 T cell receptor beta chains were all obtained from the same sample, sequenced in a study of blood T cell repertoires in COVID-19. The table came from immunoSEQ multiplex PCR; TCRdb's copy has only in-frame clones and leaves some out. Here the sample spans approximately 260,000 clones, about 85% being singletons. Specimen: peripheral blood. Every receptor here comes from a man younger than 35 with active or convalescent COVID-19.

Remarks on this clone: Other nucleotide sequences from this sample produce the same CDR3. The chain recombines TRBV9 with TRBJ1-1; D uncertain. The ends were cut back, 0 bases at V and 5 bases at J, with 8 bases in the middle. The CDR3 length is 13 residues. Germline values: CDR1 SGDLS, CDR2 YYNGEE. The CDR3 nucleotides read TGTGCCAGCAGCGTAGGTGGGAGGACTGAAGCTTTCTTT. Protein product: CASSVGGRTEAFF. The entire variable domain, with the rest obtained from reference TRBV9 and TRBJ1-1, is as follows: DSGVTQTPKHLITATGQRVTLRCSPRSGDLSVYWYQQSLDQGLQFLIQYYNGEERAKGNILERFSAQQFPDLHSELNLSSLELGDSALYFCASSVGGRTEAFFGQGTRLTVV.

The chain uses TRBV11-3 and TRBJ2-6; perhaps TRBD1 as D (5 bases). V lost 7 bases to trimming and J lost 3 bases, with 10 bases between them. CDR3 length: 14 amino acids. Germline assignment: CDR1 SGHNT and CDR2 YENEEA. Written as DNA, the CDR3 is TGTGCCAGCACCCTCAGGGATGGGGCCAACGTCCTGACTTTC. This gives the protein CASTLRDGANVLTF. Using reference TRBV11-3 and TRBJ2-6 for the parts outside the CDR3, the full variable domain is EAGVVQSPRYKIIEKKQPVAFWCNPISGHNTLYWYLQNLGQGPELLIRYENEEAVDDSQLPKDRFSAERLKGVDSTLKIQPAELGDSAVYLCASTLRDGANVLTFGAGSRLTVL.

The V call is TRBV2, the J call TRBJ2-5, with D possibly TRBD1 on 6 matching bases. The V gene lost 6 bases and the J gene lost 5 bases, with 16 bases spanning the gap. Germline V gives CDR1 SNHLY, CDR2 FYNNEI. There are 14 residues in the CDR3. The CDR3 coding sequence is TGTGCCAGCAGCCGACAGGCCTACTCCGAGACCCAGTACTTC. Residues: CASSRQAYSETQYF.

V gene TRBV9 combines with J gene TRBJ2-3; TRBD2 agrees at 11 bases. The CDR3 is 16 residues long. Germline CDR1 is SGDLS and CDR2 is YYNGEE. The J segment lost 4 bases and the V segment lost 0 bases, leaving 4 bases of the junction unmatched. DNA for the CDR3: TGTGCCAGCAGCGTAGGAACTAGCGGGGGATCAGATACGCAGTATTTT. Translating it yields CASSVGTSGGSDTQYF.

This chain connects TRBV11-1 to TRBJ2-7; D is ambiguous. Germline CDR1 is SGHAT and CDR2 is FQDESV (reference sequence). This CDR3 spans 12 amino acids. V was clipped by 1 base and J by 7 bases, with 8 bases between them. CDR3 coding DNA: TGTGCCAGCAGCTTAGTTACGCGGGAGCAGTACTTC. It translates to CASSLVTREQYF.

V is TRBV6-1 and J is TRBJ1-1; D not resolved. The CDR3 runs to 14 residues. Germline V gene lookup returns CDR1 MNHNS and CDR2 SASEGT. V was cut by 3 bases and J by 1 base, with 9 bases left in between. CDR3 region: CASSEGPANTEAFF. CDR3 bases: TGTGCCAGCAGTGAGGGCCCCGCGAACACTGAAGCTTTCTTT.

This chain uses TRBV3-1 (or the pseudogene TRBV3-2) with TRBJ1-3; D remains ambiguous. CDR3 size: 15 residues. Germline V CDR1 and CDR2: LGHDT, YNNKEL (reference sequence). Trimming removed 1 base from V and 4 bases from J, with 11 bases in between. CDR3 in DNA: TGTGCCAGCAGCCAAGGCCCAGTGTCCGGAAACACCATATATTTT. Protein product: CASSQGPVSGNTIYF.

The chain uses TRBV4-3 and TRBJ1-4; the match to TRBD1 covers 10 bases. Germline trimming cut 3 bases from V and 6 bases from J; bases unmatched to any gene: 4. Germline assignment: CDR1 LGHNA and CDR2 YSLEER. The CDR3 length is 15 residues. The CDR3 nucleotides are TGCGCCAGCAGCCATCGACAGGGGGCTGATGAAAAACTGTTTTTT. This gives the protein CASSHRQGADEKLFF.

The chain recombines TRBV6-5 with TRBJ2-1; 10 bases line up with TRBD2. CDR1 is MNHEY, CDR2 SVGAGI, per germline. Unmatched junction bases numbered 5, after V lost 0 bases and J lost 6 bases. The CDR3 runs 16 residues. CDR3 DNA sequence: TGTGCCAGCAGTTACTCGAGAACTAGCGGGGCCAATGAGCAGTTCTTC. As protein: CASSYSRTSGANEQFF.

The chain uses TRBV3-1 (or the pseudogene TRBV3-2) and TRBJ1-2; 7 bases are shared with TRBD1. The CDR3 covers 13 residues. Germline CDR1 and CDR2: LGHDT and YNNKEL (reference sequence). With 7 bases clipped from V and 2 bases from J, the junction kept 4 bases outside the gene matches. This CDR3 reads CASTQGQNYGYTF. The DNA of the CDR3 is TGTGCCAGCACACAGGGGCAGAACTATGGCTACACCTTC.

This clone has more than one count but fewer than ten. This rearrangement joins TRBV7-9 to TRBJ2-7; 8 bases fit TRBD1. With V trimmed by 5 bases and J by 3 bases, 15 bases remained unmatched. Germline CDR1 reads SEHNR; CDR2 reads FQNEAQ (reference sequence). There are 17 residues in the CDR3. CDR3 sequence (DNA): TGTGCCAGCAGCCAGACAGGGGACATCCTTCACCTCTACGAGCAGTACTTC. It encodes CASSQTGDILHLYEQYF.

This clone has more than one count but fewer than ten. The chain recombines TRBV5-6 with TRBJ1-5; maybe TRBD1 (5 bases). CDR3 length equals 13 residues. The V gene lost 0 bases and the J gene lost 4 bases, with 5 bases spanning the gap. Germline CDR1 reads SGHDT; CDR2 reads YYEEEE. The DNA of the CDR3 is TGTGCCAGCAGCTTGGCAGGGAATCAGCCCCAGCATTTT. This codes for CASSLAGNQPQHF. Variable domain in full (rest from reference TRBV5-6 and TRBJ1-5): DAGVTQSPTHLIKTRGQQVTLRCSPKSGHDTVSWYQQALGQGPQFIFQYYEEEERQRGNFPDRFSGHQFPNYSSELNVNALLLGDSALYLCASSLAGNQPQHFGDGTRLSIL.

The CDR3 bases are TGCGCCAGCAGCTTGGATGAGGTTCGCGAGCAGTTCTTC. This encodes CASSLDEVREQFF. The V and J genes are TRBV5-1 and TRBJ2-1, with D unclear. This CDR3 has 13 amino acids. Germline values: CDR1 SGHRS, CDR2 YFSETQ. Trimming removed 0 bases at V and 10 bases at J, with 11 bases between.

In DNA form, the CDR3 reads TGTGCCAGCAGTCTAGCGGGAGGAGGAACCTACAATGAGCAGTTCTTC. Protein: CASSLAGGGTYNEQFF. The rearrangement joins TRBV6-4 to TRBJ2-1; 11 nucleotides align to TRBD2. V lost 5 bases and J lost 2; bases outside the gene matches: 5. The germline CDR1 and CDR2 sequences are MRHNA and SNTAGT. The CDR3 consists of 16 residues.

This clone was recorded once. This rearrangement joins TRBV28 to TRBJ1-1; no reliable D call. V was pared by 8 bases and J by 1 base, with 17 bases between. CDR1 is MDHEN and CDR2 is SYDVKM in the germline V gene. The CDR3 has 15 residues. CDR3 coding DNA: TGTGCCAGCCCATCGGCCCGGGAACCGAACACTGAAGCTTTCTTT. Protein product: CASPSAREPNTEAFF.

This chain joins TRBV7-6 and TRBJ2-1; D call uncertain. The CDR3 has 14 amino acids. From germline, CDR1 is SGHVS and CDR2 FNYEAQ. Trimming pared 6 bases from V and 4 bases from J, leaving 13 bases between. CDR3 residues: CASSLETAYNEQFF. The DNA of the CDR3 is TGTGCCAGCAGTCTGGAGACTGCTTACAATGAGCAGTTCTTC. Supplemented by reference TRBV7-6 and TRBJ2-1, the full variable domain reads GAGVSQSPRYKVTKRGQDVALRCDPISGHVSLYWYRQALGQGPEFLTYFNYEAQQDKSGLPNDRFSAERPEGSISTLTIQRTEQRDSAMYRCASSLETAYNEQFFGPGTRLTVL.

The DNA of the CDR3 is TGTGCCACCAGTGATTCTAACTCTGGAAACACCATATATTTT. It is translated as CATSDSNSGNTIYF. The genes are TRBV24-1 and TRBJ1-3; D remains unclear. The CDR3 covers 14 residues. V was trimmed by 2 bases and J by 0 bases, leaving 4 bases between them. CDR1 and CDR2 from the germline V gene are KGHDR and SFDVKD.

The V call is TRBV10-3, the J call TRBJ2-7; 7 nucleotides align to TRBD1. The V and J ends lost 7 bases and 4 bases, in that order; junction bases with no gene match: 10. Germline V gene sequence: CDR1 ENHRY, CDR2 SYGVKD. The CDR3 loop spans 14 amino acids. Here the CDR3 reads CAIKTGTEVYEQYF. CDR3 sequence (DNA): TGTGCCATCAAGACCGGGACAGAAGTTTACGAGCAGTACTTC.

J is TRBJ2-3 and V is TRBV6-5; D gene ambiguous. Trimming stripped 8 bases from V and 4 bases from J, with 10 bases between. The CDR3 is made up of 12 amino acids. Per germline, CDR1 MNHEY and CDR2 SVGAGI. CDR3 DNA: TGTGCCAGCCGCTATTTTTCAGATACGCAGTATTTT. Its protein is CASRYFSDTQYF.

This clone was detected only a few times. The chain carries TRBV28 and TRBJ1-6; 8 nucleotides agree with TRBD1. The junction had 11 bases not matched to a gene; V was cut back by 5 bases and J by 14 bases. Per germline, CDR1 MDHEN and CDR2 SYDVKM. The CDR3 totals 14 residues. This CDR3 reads CASSPGTGPSALHF. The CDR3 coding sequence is TGTGCCAGCAGTCCCGGGACAGGACCTTCGGCCCTCCACTTT.

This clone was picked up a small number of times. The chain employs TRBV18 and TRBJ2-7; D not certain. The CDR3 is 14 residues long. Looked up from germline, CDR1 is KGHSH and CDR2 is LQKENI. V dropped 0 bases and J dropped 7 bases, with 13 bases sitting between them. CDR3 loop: CASSPPTSAEEQYF. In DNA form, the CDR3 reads TGTGCCAGCTCACCACCGACTTCGGCGGAGGAGCAGTACTTC. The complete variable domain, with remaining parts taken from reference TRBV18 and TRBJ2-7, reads NAGVMQNPRHLVRRRGQEARLRCSPMKGHSHVYWYRQLPEEGLKFMVYLQKENIIDESGMPKERFSAEFPKEGPSILRIQQVVRGDSAAYFCASSPPTSAEEQYFGPGTRLTVT.

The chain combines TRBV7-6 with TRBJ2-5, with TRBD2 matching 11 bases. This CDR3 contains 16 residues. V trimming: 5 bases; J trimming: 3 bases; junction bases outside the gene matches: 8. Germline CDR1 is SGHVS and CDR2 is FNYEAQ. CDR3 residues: CASSGRLAGGEETQYF. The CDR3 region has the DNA TGTGCCAGCAGCGGGCGGCTAGCGGGGGGAGAAGAGACCCAGTACTTC. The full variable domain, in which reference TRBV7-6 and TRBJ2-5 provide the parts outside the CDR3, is GAGVSQSPRYKVTKRGQDVALRCDPISGHVSLYWYRQALGQGPEFLTYFNYEAQQDKSGLPNDRFSAERPEGSISTLTIQRTEQRDSAMYRCASSGRLAGGEETQYFGPGTRLLVL.

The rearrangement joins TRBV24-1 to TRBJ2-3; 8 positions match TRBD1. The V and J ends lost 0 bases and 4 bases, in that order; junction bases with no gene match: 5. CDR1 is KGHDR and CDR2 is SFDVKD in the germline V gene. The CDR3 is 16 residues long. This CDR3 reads CATSDLGTGGSDTQYF. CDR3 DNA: TGTGCCACCAGTGATTTGGGGACAGGAGGGTCAGATACGCAGTATTTT.

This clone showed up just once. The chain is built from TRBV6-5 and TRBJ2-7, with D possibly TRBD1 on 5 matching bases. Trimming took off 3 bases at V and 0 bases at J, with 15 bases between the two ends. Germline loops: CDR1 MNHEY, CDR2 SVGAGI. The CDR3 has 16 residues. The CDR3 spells CASSYGQGINSYEQYF. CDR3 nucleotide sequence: TGTGCCAGCAGTTATGGGCAGGGAATAAACTCCTACGAGCAGTACTTC.